This T cell receptor beta chain is from a study of Ad26.COV2.S vaccination and SARS-CoV-2 variants. Treatment in this sample: about 20 received Ad26.COV2.S at low or high dose, single or two shots; roughly five received placebo; per-sample allocation not given. Sampling occurred on day 63 after the first vaccine or placebo injection. The table came from immunoSEQ multiplex PCR; TCRdb's copy has only in-frame clones and leaves some out. Of about 500,000 clones detected, about 88% appear once; the ten largest clones hold about 1.7%. Deletions cut 1 base from V and 0 bases from J, with 16 bases between. Germline-derived CDR1 and CDR2 are KGHDR and SFDVKD. The CDR3 length is 18 residues.

The sequence was obtained from a person between 18 and 65 years old who received the Ad26.COV2.S COVID-19 vaccine or a placebo. The sample consisted of peripheral blood, taken in a trial of Ad26.COV2.S vaccine versus placebo. The chain carries TRBV24-1 and TRBJ2-3; D uncertain. CDR3 region: CATSDFDRANPSTDTQYF. In nucleotides, the CDR3 is TGTGCCACCAGTGATTTCGATCGGGCGAACCCTAGCACAGATACGCAGTATTTT.